Described below is a single T cell receptor beta chain sequence and its context. The antigen remains unidentified. With 6 bases clipped from V and 4 bases from J, the junction kept 11 bases outside the gene matches. Germline CDR1 and CDR2: MDHEN and SYDVKM. The CDR3 is made up of 15 amino acids. These data are taken from a study of shared clonotypes between healthy human individuals. Study-level results: A few donors showed sharing of approximately 5% of naive CD4 clonotypes.

The naive CD8 population came from CD45RO-negative cells selected for CCR7, without terminally differentiated effector memory CD45RA+ cells. As processed by the authors: ImmunoSEQ output lacked quality scores and full-length reads, limiting matched filtering. Here immunoSEQ multiplex PCR was the method, and the copy in TCRdb shows in-frame clones only, minus some. The V and J calls and clone size are taken from that table; D and trimming were inferred from the DNA. Among around 580,000 clones, roughly 98% were seen once, and the ten largest hold 0.3%. What was sequenced was naive CD8+ T cells sorted from blood. V is TRBV28 and J is TRBJ2-7; 8 bases fit TRBD1. The sequence came from a man younger than 40 in good health. CDR3 amino acids: CASSLVGTGSYEQYF. The CDR3 nucleotides read TGTGCCAGCAGCCTGGTAGGGACAGGATCATACGAGCAGTACTTC.